These 8 T cell receptor beta chains were sequenced from one sample in a study of STAT5B mutations in CD4+ large granular lymphocyte leukemia. Method: immunoSEQ multiplex PCR; TCRdb's copy keeps in-frame clones and lacks some. The sample has approximately 20,000 clones, about four fifths seen once. Sequenced sample: CD4+ T cells from blood buffy coats. These TCRs come from a human donor in good health.

The chain uses TRBV28 and TRBJ1-2; no clear D. Germline CDR1 and CDR2: MDHEN and SYDVKM. This CDR3 contains 15 residues. Trimming shortened V by 5 bases and J by 0 bases, and 13 bases separated the two germline ends. CDR3 amino acids: CASSTLPATNYGYTF. For the CDR3, the DNA is TGTGCCAGCAGTACCCTCCCGGCGACTAACTATGGCTACACCTTC.

The chain is built from TRBV4-3 and TRBJ2-7, with TRBD2 matching 9 bases. The germline V gene has CDR1 LGHNA and CDR2 YSLEER. The trim removed 3 bases at V and 1 base at J, leaving 10 bases unmatched. The CDR3 runs to 17 residues. The CDR3, as DNA: TGCGCCAGCAGCCAGTCCGCGGCGGCGGGGGGGTCCTACGAGCAGTACTTC. Protein sequence: CASSQSAAAGGSYEQYF.

V and J are TRBV28 and TRBJ1-6, with a possible D match to TRBD1 (6 bases). The germline gives CDR1 MDHEN, CDR2 SYDVKM. V lost 4 bases and J 6 bases, leaving 13 bases between the germline ends. This CDR3 comprises 15 residues. The CDR3: CASSSTGTRNSPLHF. In DNA, the CDR3 is TGTGCCAGCAGTTCCACTGGGACACGTAATTCACCCCTCCACTTT.

The chain employs TRBV4-3 and TRBJ2-7; D uncertain. Trimming removed 0 bases from V and 2 bases from J, with 8 bases in between. Germline loops: CDR1 LGHNA, CDR2 YSLEER. The CDR3 is 14 residues long. The CDR3 nucleotides are TGCGCCAGCAGCCAAGAAGACGCAGCCTACGAGCAGTACTTC. Protein sequence: CASSQEDAAYEQYF.

The chain employs TRBV18 and TRBJ1-3; a weak D match, TRBD1 (5 bases). The germline V and J ends were trimmed by 1 base and 2 bases, with 12 bases remaining between them. Germline V gene lookup returns CDR1 KGHSH and CDR2 LQKENI. The CDR3 contains 16 residues. CDR3 bases: TGTGCCAGCTCACCACAGGGGTGGCCCGCTGGAAACACCATATATTTT. It specifies CASSPQGWPAGNTIYF.

The CDR3 DNA reads as TGCGCCAGCAGCTTGGTAGCTTCCGGGGACCTAGGGGAGCAGTACTTC. Translation: CASSLVASGDLGEQYF. The chain links TRBV5-1 to TRBJ2-5, with D possibly called TRBD1 or TRBD2 (5 bases each). The CDR3 is 16 residues long. The germline V gene encodes CDR1 SGHRS and CDR2 YFSETQ. The V and J ends lost 0 bases and 11 bases respectively, with 23 bases between them.

The chain employs TRBV19 and TRBJ2-6; 9 bases line up with TRBD2. V trimming: 6 bases; J trimming: 2 bases; junction bases outside the gene matches: 2. Germline assignment: CDR1 LNHDA and CDR2 SQIVND (reference sequence). The CDR3 runs 15 residues. CDR3 bases: TGTGCCAGTAGCGCTAGCGGGACTGGGGCCAACGTCCTGACTTTC. Its translation is CASSASGTGANVLTF.

The chain links TRBV19 to TRBJ1-3; the match to TRBD1 covers 8 bases. CDR1 is LNHDA, CDR2 SQIVND, per germline (reference sequence). The CDR3 sequence is 16 residues long. The V and J ends lost 7 bases and 0 bases, in that order; junction bases with no gene match: 8. In DNA, the CDR3 is TGTGCCAGTAACGTGGGACAGGCGAACTCTGGAAACACCATATATTTT. It encodes CASNVGQANSGNTIYF.